This TCR beta chain was identified during a study of long-term antiretroviral therapy in people with HIV. The assay used was immunoSEQ (version v3.0), run at survey level. Assay used: immunoSEQ multiplex PCR; TCRdb lists only in-frame clones, some missing. The sample has 7,000 to 8,000 clones, roughly 80% seen once. The CDR3 has 12 residues. From germline, CDR1 is ENHRY and CDR2 SYGVKD. V lost 9 bases and J lost 8; bases outside the gene matches: 9. The clonotype was recovered from a man in his forties with HIV. This chain joins TRBV10-3 and TRBJ1-2; TRBD1 aligns across 7 bases. The sample here was unsorted PBMCs, taken 0.1 years after starting antiretroviral therapy. The CDR3 DNA is TGTGCCATGTCACAGGGGCTGAGGGGCTACACCTTC. Its protein product is CAMSQGLRGYTF.